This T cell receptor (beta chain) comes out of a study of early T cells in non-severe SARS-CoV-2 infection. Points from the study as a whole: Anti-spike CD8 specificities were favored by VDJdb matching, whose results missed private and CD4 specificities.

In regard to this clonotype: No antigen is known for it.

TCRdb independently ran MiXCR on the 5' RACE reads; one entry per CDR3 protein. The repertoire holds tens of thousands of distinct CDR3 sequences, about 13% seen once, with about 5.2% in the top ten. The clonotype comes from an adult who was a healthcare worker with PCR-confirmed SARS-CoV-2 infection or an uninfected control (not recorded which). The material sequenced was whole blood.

The CDR3 spells CASSSPGGPEQYF. CDR3 in DNA: TGTGCCAGCAGTTCCCCAGGGGGCCCCGAGCAGTACTTC. The chain recombines TRBV6-5 with TRBJ2-7; TRBD1 aligns across 8 bases. The V gene end was trimmed by 4 bases and the J gene end by 6 bases; junction bases not matched to a gene: 5. The CDR3 extends over 13 amino acids. Per germline, CDR1 MNHEY and CDR2 SVGAGI.